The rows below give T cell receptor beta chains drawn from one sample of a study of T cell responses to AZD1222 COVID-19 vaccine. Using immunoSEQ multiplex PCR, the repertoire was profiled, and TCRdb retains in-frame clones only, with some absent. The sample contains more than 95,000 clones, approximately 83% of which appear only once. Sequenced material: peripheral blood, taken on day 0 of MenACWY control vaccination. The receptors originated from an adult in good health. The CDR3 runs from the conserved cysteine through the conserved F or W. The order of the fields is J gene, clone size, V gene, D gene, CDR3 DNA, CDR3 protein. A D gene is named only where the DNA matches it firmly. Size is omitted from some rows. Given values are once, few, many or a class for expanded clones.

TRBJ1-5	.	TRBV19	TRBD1	TGTGCCAGTCGGACAGGGGGTCAGCCCCAGCATTTT	CASRTGGQPQHF
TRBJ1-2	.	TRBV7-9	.	TGTGCCAGCAGCGCCGGGGTTAACTATGGCTACACCTTC	CASSAGVNYGYTF
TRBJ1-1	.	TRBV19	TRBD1	TGTGCCAGTAGACTAGACAGGGACACTGAAGCTTTCTTT	CASRLDRDTEAFF
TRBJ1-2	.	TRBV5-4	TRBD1	TGTGCCAGCAGCGCTCGGACAGGGGGCCAGGTCGTCTATGGCTACACCTTC	CASSARTGGQVVYGYTF
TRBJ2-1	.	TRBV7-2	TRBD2	TGTGCCAGCAGCCCAAGACTAGCGGGGGGGCAGCAGTTCTTC	CASSPRLAGGQQFF
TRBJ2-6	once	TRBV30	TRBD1	TGTGCCTGGAGAAGGGACAGGGCAAAATCTGGGGCCAACGTCCTGACTTTC	CAWRRDRAKSGANVLTF
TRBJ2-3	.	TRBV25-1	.	TGTGCCAGCAGTGCAAGAAGCGCGGATACGCAGTATTTT	CASSARSADTQYF
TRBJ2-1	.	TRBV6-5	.	TGTGCCAGCAGTTACGGGACCTCCCCCGGGGACGAGCAGTTCTTC	CASSYGTSPGDEQFF
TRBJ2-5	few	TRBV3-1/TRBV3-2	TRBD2	TGTGCCAGCAGCCGGGGGGGAGAGACCCAGTACTTC	CASSRGGETQYF
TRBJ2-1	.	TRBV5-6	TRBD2	TGTGCCAGCAGCCATTGGACTAGCGGGAACAATGAGCAGTTCTTC	CASSHWTSGNNEQFF
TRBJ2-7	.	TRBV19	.	TGTGCCAGTAGTATAGAATGGTCGAGGCGGAACTCCTACGAGCAGTACTTC	CASSIEWSRRNSYEQYF
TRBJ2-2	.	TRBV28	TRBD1	TGTGCCAGCAGTTCATTCGGACAGGGGCGCGAGGAGCTGTTTTTT	CASSSFGQGREELFF
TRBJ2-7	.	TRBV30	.	TGTGCCTGGGGGGGGAAAGACCTTTCCTACGAGCAGTACTTC	CAWGGKDLSYEQYF
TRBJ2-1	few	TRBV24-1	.	TGTGCCACCAGCGTGTTGGATGAGCAGTTCTTC	CATSVLDEQFF
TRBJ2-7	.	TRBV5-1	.	TGCGCCAGCAGCTTCCAATACAGGCAACCCTCCTACGAGCAGTACTTC	CASSFQYRQPSYEQYF
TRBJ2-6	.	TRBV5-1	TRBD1	TGCGCCAGCAGCTCTTCCGGGACAGCCCCCTCTGGGGCCAACGTCCTGACTTTC	CASSSSGTAPSGANVLTF
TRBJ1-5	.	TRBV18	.	.	CASSSGGNQPQHF
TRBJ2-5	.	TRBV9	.	TGTGCCAGCAGCGTAGGGTCAGGACCTCAAGAGACCCAGTACTTC	CASSVGSGPQETQYF
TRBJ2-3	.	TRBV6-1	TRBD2	TGTGCCAGCAGTGAATCGACTAGCGGAAGCACAGATACGCAGTATTTT	CASSESTSGSTDTQYF
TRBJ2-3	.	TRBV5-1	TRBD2	TGCGCCAGCAGCTTGGGTGTAGCGGGGGTCGATACGCAGTATTTT	CASSLGVAGVDTQYF
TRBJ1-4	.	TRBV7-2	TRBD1	TGTGCCAGCAGCTCTACAAACAGGGGAAGGCCTCCTAATGAAAAACTGTTTTTT	CASSSTNRGRPPNEKLFF
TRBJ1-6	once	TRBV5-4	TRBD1	TGTGCCAGCAGCCAATCGGACAGGGACAGATCACCCCTCCACTTT	CASSQSDRDRSPLHF
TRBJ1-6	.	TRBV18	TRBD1	TGTGCCAGCTCACCCCTGGGACAGGTCTATAATTCACCCCTCCACTTT	CASSPLGQVYNSPLHF
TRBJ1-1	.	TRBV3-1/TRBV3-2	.	TGTGCCAGCAGCCACATCCAGAACACTGAAGCTTTCTTT	CASSHIQNTEAFF
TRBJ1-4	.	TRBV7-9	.	TGTGCCAGCAGCTTGCGGGGAAGCCCGCAGGAAAAACTGTTTTTT	CASSLRGSPQEKLFF
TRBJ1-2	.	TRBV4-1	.	TGCGCCAGCAGCCAAACGGGGGATGGCTACACCTTC	CASSQTGDGYTF
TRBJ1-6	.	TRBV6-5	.	TGTGCCAGCAGTTACGGCAGCACCTTACCCCTCCACTTT	CASSYGSTLPLHF
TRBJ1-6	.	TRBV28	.	TGTGCCAGCAGTCCCCCCGAGGGCTCCTATAATTCACCCCTCCACTTT	CASSPPEGSYNSPLHF
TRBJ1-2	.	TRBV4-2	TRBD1	TGTGCCAGCAGCCAAGAAGTGAGGGCCAGGGGGCCGTTGGACTATGGCTACACCTTC	CASSQEVRARGPLDYGYTF
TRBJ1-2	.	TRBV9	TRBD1	TGTGCCAGCAGCGGGGGACAGGGCTATGGCTACACCTTC	CASSGGQGYGYTF
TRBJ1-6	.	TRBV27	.	TGTGCCAGCAGTTTCAGTAGGGCTGTTGGCTCCTATAATTCACCCCTCCACTTT	CASSFSRAVGSYNSPLHF
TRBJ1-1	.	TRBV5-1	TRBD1	TGCGCCAGCAGCTTCGTCTGGGACAGCACTGAAGCTTTCTTT	CASSFVWDSTEAFF
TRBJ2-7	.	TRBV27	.	TGTGCCAGCAGCCAAAGGCCGGGGGTCGAGCAGTACTTC	CASSQRPGVEQYF
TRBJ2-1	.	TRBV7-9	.	TGTGCCAGCATCACCTCGGGGCACGGGAACAATGAGCAGTTCTTC	CASITSGHGNNEQFF
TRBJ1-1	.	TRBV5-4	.	TGTGCCAGCAGCTTGGTACAGGGTAGTGGCACTGAAGCTTTCTTT	CASSLVQGSGTEAFF
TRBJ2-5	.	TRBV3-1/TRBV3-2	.	TGTGCCAGCAGCCTCCGAATGGGGGATAAAGAGACCCAGTACTTC	CASSLRMGDKETQYF
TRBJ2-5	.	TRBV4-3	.	TGCGCCAGCAGCCAAGATTGGTCAGCGGGCCAAGAGACCCAGTACTTC	CASSQDWSAGQETQYF
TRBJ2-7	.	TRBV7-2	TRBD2	TGTGCCAGCAGCTTAGGTGGTAGCGGGGGGGGAACCTACGAGCAGTACTTC	CASSLGGSGGGTYEQYF
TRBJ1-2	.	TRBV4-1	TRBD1	TGCGCCAGCAGCCAAGGTGGGACAGGCCTTGTAAGGAACTATGGCTACACCTTC	CASSQGGTGLVRNYGYTF
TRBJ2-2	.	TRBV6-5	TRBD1	TGTGCCAGCAGTTACTCGAGCTCAGGGGGAGTCGGGGAGCTGTTTTTT	CASSYSSSGGVGELFF
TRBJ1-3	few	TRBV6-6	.	TGTGCCAGCAGTTACTCCCGGGACGGGGACACCATATATTTT	CASSYSRDGDTIYF
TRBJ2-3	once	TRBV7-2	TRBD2	TGTGCCAGCAGCTTACGGAGCGGGGTAACAGATACGCAGTATTTT	CASSLRSGVTDTQYF
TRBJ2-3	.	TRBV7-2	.	TGTGCCAGCAGCTTAGGGCTGAGGGATACGCAGTATTTT	CASSLGLRDTQYF